The 4 T cell receptor beta chains presented below share a single source sample, sequenced in a study of cytomegalovirus exposure and HLA in healthy donors. In the PCR, 60 Vbeta and 13 Jbeta primers were used. Here immunoSEQ multiplex PCR was the method, and the copy in TCRdb shows in-frame clones only, minus some. The sample records 130,000 to 150,000 clones, 78% being singletons. Sequencing input: PBMCs. These receptors were obtained from a female donor in good health and CMV-seronegative.

This clone was recorded a few times. V and J are TRBV6-1 and TRBJ2-7; D is possibly TRBD2 (6 bases). V dropped 2 bases and J dropped 3 bases, with 14 bases sitting between them. CDR3 size: 15 residues. Germline CDR1 reads MNHNS; CDR2 reads SASEGT. CDR3 sequence reads: CASSEQEGFRYEQYF. DNA for the CDR3: TGTGCCAGCAGTGAACAGGAGGGATTCCGCTACGAGCAGTACTTC.

J is TRBJ2-2 and V is TRBV25-1, with TRBD1 as a possible D gene (6 bases). The V and J ends lost 2 bases and 3 bases respectively, with 16 bases between them. The CDR3 covers 17 residues. The V gene's germline CDR1 is MGHDK and CDR2 SYGVNS. Here the CDR3 DNA reads TGTGCCAGCAGTGAAATCAGCTGGGGGCGTCACACCGGGGAGCTGTTTTTT. Protein sequence: CASSEISWGRHTGELFF.

The gene calls are TRBV2 and TRBJ1-5; 7 bases map to TRBD1. The length of the CDR3 is 15 residues. J lost 4 bases, V lost 6 bases, and 9 bases had no gene match. From germline, CDR1 is SNHLY and CDR2 FYNNEI. CDR3 coding DNA: TGTGCCAGCAGACCCGGGACAGCCGTAAATCAGCCCCAGCATTTT. Amino acid sequence: CASRPGTAVNQPQHF.

V and J are TRBV7-2 and TRBJ1-5; TRBD1 is a possible D gene (6 bases). This CDR3 comprises 13 residues. Between the trimmed V and J ends, which lost 5 bases and 7 bases, there was a span of 12 bases. Per the germline V gene, CDR1 is SGHTA and CDR2 is FQGNSA. CDR3 in amino acids: CASSLNRVQPQHF. DNA of the CDR3: TGTGCCAGCAGCCTTAACAGGGTGCAGCCCCAGCATTTT. Looking up the rest from reference TRBV7-2 and TRBJ1-5 gives the full variable domain: GAGVSQSPSNKVTEKGKDVELRCDPISGHTALYWYRQSLGQGLEFLIYFQGNSAPDKSGLPSDRFSAERTGGSVSTLTIQRTQQEDSAVYLCASSLNRVQPQHFGDGTRLSIL.